These 2 T cell receptor beta chains came from one sample sequenced in a study of vaccination and CD4 T cells after COVID-19. Sequence data for DNA of cultured CD4+ T cells were generated by the Oncomine TCR Beta short-read assay. DNA came from CD4+ T cells after culture. Using its own MiXCR run on the PCR reads, TCRdb lists one record per CDR3 protein. The table has thousands of distinct CDR3 sequences, less than 45% seen once. Their cognate antigens are unknown. Regarding treatment: roughly nine-day PBMC culture with coronavirus spike peptide pools or control peptides (ViraFEST assay). During the years 2011-2018, before the COVID-19 pandemic, the unexposed donor's CD4+ T cells were collected. Sequencing used CD4+ T cells from blood, cultured in vitro. The receptors come from a human donor in good health.

This clonotype was seen more than once but under ten times. The rearrangement links TRBV2 to TRBJ1-5; 7 bases align to TRBD1. V lost 5 bases to trimming and J lost 5 bases; unmatched junction nucleotides: 6. Germline CDR1 and CDR2: SNHLY and FYNNEI. The CDR3 contains 14 residues. Here the CDR3 DNA reads TGTGCCAGCAGTCGACAGGGTGGGGATCAGCCCCAGCATTTT. Protein product: CASSRQGGDQPQHF.

The chain employs TRBV7-9 and TRBJ2-2; possible D gene TRBD2, 6 bases. This CDR3 comprises 16 residues. V gave up 5 bases and J gave up 6 bases, with 19 bases separating them. CDR1 is SEHNR, CDR2 FQNEAQ, per germline (reference sequence). In DNA form, the CDR3 reads TGTGCCAGCAGCCCCCTTTCGGCGGGATGGCCCGGGGAGCTGTTTTTT. Protein product: CASSPLSAGWPGELFF.